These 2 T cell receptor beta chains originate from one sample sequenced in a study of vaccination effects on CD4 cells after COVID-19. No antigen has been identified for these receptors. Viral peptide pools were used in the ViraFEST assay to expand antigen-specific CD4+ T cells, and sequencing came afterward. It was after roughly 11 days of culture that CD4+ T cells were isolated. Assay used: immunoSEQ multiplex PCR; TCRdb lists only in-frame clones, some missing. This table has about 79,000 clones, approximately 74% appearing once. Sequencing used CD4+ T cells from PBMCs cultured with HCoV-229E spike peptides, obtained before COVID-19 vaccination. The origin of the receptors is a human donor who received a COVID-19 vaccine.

The CDR3 sequence: CASSLTMGTTEAFF. The CDR3 DNA is TGTGCCAGCAGCCTAACGATGGGGACCACTGAAGCTTTCTTT. The gene calls are TRBV7-2 and TRBJ1-1, with a possible D match to TRBD1 (5 bases). Trimming shortened V by 5 bases and J by 4 bases, and 14 bases separated the two germline ends. The germline gives CDR1 SGHTA, CDR2 FQGNSA. CDR3 size: 14 residues. The full variable domain, completed using reference TRBV7-2 and TRBJ1-1, is GAGVSQSPSNKVTEKGKDVELRCDPISGHTALYWYRQSLGQGLEFLIYFQGNSAPDKSGLPSDRFSAERTGGSVSTLTIQRTQQEDSAVYLCASSLTMGTTEAFFGQGTRLTVV.

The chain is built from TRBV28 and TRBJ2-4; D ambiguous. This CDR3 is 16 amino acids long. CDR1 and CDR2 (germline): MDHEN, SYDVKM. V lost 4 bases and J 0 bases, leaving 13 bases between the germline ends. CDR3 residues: CASSSPGNLAKNIQYF. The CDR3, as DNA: TGTGCCAGCAGTTCCCCTGGTAACCTAGCCAAAAACATTCAGTACTTC.